Listed below are T cell receptor beta chains from one sample, sequenced in a study of beta chain features in type 1 diabetes. Measured with immunoSEQ multiplex PCR; TCRdb has only the in-frame clones, and not every one. The data hold some 350,000 clones, with approximately 13% observed a single time. Sequenced: naive CD4+ T cells from blood. The receptors derive from a woman under 30 with type 1 diabetes. CDR3s include the opening cysteine and the closing phenylalanine or tryptophan. Each record gives: clone size, D gene, V gene, J gene, CDR3 DNA, CDR3 protein. The D gene is left open where the match is weak. Some rows mark clone size as missing; the rest say once, few, many or name a class of expanded clone.

clone_size: .; d_call: .; v_call: TRBV29-1; j_call: TRBJ2-1; cdr3_nt: TGCAGCGTTGGCGAGGAGGGAGACAATGAGCAGTTCTTC; cdr3_aa: CSVGEEGDNEQFF
clone_size: .; d_call: TRBD2; v_call: TRBV9; j_call: TRBJ2-7; cdr3_nt: TGTGCCAGCAGCGTAACAACCGGGACTAGCCACTACGAGCAGTACTTC; cdr3_aa: CASSVTTGTSHYEQYF
clone_size: .; d_call: .; v_call: TRBV18; j_call: TRBJ1-5; cdr3_nt: TGTGCCAGCTCACGGGGGGTGCCAAATCAGCCCCAGCATTTT; cdr3_aa: CASSRGVPNQPQHF
clone_size: few; d_call: TRBD1; v_call: TRBV18; j_call: TRBJ2-3; cdr3_nt: TGTGCCAGCTCACCGGGACAGGGGGCAGATACGCAGTATTTT; cdr3_aa: CASSPGQGADTQYF
clone_size: .; d_call: .; v_call: TRBV5-1; j_call: TRBJ2-7; cdr3_nt: TGCGCCAGCAGCTTGGGGGGGCGCGATCTTCGCGAGCAGTACTTC; cdr3_aa: CASSLGGRDLREQYF
clone_size: few; d_call: TRBD2; v_call: TRBV11-2; j_call: TRBJ2-1; cdr3_nt: TGTGCCAGCAGCTTAACGACGGGACTAGGCTCCTACAATGAGCAGTTCTTC; cdr3_aa: CASSLTTGLGSYNEQFF
clone_size: once; d_call: .; v_call: TRBV6-5; j_call: TRBJ2-7; cdr3_nt: TGTGCCAGCAGCCTAGTCGGCATCGCCTACGAGCAGTACTTC; cdr3_aa: CASSLVGIAYEQYF
clone_size: few; d_call: .; v_call: TRBV6-1; j_call: TRBJ2-5; cdr3_nt: TGTGCCAGCACTTCGAACCAGATCCAAGAGACCCAGTACTTC; cdr3_aa: CASTSNQIQETQYF
clone_size: few; d_call: TRBD1; v_call: TRBV28; j_call: TRBJ2-7; cdr3_nt: TGTGCCAGCAGTTCTGGACAGGTCACACACTACGAGCAGTACTTC; cdr3_aa: CASSSGQVTHYEQYF
clone_size: few; d_call: TRBD1; v_call: TRBV4-1; j_call: TRBJ1-2; cdr3_nt: TGCGCCAGCAGCCGACAGGGAAGTGCTGGCTACACCTTC; cdr3_aa: CASSRQGSAGYTF
clone_size: .; d_call: TRBD1; v_call: TRBV5-1; j_call: TRBJ2-3; cdr3_nt: TGCGCCAGCAGCTTGGCGGGACAGGGCTTTGCAGATACGCAGTATTTT; cdr3_aa: CASSLAGQGFADTQYF
clone_size: .; d_call: .; v_call: TRBV5-4; j_call: TRBJ1-5; cdr3_nt: TGTGCCAGCAGCTTGGGGGGCTCCTCAGGTGGTCAGCCCCAGCATTTT; cdr3_aa: CASSLGGSSGGQPQHF
clone_size: few; d_call: TRBD2; v_call: TRBV5-1; j_call: TRBJ2-1; cdr3_nt: TGCGCCAGCAGCCCTCTAGCGGGAGAGAACTGGGGCAATGAGCAGTTCTTC; cdr3_aa: CASSPLAGENWGNEQFF
clone_size: few; d_call: TRBD2; v_call: TRBV5-4; j_call: TRBJ2-7; cdr3_nt: TGTGCCAGCAGCTCAGCTAGCGGGAGCTCCTACGAGCAGTACTTC; cdr3_aa: CASSSASGSSYEQYF
clone_size: .; d_call: .; v_call: TRBV14; j_call: TRBJ1-1; cdr3_nt: TGTGCCAGCAGCCGAGCCTTGAACACTGAAGCTTTCTTT; cdr3_aa: CASSRALNTEAFF
clone_size: .; d_call: .; v_call: TRBV5-4; j_call: TRBJ2-5; cdr3_nt: TGTGCCAGCAGCTTGGGTGCAGGCCCCCAAGAGACCCAGTACTTC; cdr3_aa: CASSLGAGPQETQYF
clone_size: .; d_call: TRBD1; v_call: TRBV28; j_call: TRBJ2-3; cdr3_nt: TGTGCCAGCAGTCCGGGACAGGATGGAGATACGCAGTATTTT; cdr3_aa: CASSPGQDGDTQYF
clone_size: .; d_call: .; v_call: TRBV11-2; j_call: TRBJ1-2; cdr3_nt: TGTGCCAGCAGCGCGGACAGTAACTATGGCTACACCTTC; cdr3_aa: CASSADSNYGYTF
clone_size: few; d_call: .; v_call: TRBV30; j_call: TRBJ2-1; cdr3_nt: TGTGCCTGGAGTGTACTGGTTGGTAACAATGAGCAGTTCTTC; cdr3_aa: CAWSVLVGNNEQFF
clone_size: .; d_call: .; v_call: TRBV6-6; j_call: TRBJ2-1; cdr3_nt: TGTGCCACCAGACTAGGCCAGGATGAGCAGTTCTTC; cdr3_aa: CATRLGQDEQFF
clone_size: .; d_call: TRBD2; v_call: TRBV7-9; j_call: TRBJ2-2; cdr3_nt: TGTGCCAGCAGCTCCGGGACTAGCGGGAGGCAAACCGGGGAGCTGTTTTTT; cdr3_aa: CASSSGTSGRQTGELFF
clone_size: .; d_call: .; v_call: TRBV29-1; j_call: TRBJ2-1; cdr3_nt: TGCAGCGTCACCCCACTTGAGGAGCAGTTCTTC; cdr3_aa: CSVTPLEEQFF
clone_size: few; d_call: TRBD1; v_call: TRBV7-2; j_call: TRBJ1-1; cdr3_nt: TGTGCCAGCAGCTCTCAGGGGGCGGGAAACACTGAAGCTTTCTTT; cdr3_aa: CASSSQGAGNTEAFF
clone_size: .; d_call: .; v_call: TRBV7-2; j_call: TRBJ2-1; cdr3_nt: TGTGCCAGCAGCTCCTCGCCGGGCGGGAATGAGCAGTTCTTC; cdr3_aa: CASSSSPGGNEQFF
clone_size: few; d_call: .; v_call: TRBV7-2; j_call: TRBJ1-1; cdr3_nt: TGTGCCAGCAGCGCCGACAAGAACACTGAAGCTTTCTTT; cdr3_aa: CASSADKNTEAFF
clone_size: .; d_call: .; v_call: TRBV5-1; j_call: TRBJ2-1; cdr3_nt: TGCGCCAGCAGCTTGCGTACTAGGGACAATGAGCAGTTCTTC; cdr3_aa: CASSLRTRDNEQFF
clone_size: few; d_call: .; v_call: TRBV30; j_call: TRBJ2-7; cdr3_nt: TGTGCCTGGAGTGTTAGCCACTCCTACGAGCAGTACTTC; cdr3_aa: CAWSVSHSYEQYF
clone_size: many; d_call: TRBD1; v_call: TRBV23-1; j_call: TRBJ2-7; cdr3_nt: TGCGCCAGCAGTAGAGGGCAGGGACAGTCAATCCACGAGCAGTACTTC; cdr3_aa: CASSRGQGQSIHEQYF
clone_size: .; d_call: .; v_call: TRBV28; j_call: TRBJ1-4; cdr3_nt: TGTGCCAGCAGTTTAACGGGGACATCTATTTCGGAAAAACTGTTTTTT; cdr3_aa: CASSLTGTSISEKLFF
clone_size: few; d_call: .; v_call: TRBV7-3; j_call: TRBJ2-5; cdr3_nt: TGTGCCAGCGCCAGGACGGACAGTCAAGAGACCCAGTACTTC; cdr3_aa: CASARTDSQETQYF
clone_size: .; d_call: .; v_call: TRBV4-1; j_call: TRBJ2-6; cdr3_nt: TGCGCCAGCAGCCCCCAGGTTTCTGGGGCCAACGTCCTGACTTTC; cdr3_aa: CASSPQVSGANVLTF
clone_size: few; d_call: .; v_call: TRBV27; j_call: TRBJ1-1; cdr3_nt: TGTGCCAGCAGTTTTTCGCGTAGTCGAGAAGCTTTCTTT; cdr3_aa: CASSFSRSREAFF
clone_size: .; d_call: TRBD1; v_call: TRBV6-5; j_call: TRBJ1-2; cdr3_nt: TGTGCCAGCAGGAGAGACAGGGGGAGCTACACCTTC; cdr3_aa: CASRRDRGSYTF
clone_size: .; d_call: .; v_call: TRBV2; j_call: TRBJ1-5; cdr3_nt: TGTGCCAGCAGTGAGAGGGCACAGCCGAGCAATCAGCCCCAGCATTTT; cdr3_aa: CASSERAQPSNQPQHF
clone_size: .; d_call: .; v_call: TRBV5-1; j_call: TRBJ1-2; cdr3_nt: TGCGCCAGCAGCTTGGGACAGGCTGGCTACACCTTC; cdr3_aa: CASSLGQAGYTF
clone_size: .; d_call: .; v_call: TRBV2; j_call: TRBJ1-1; cdr3_nt: TGTGCCAGCAGTCTCGCGGGGAGAACTGAAGCTTTCTTT; cdr3_aa: CASSLAGRTEAFF
clone_size: few; d_call: .; v_call: TRBV5-1; j_call: TRBJ2-1; cdr3_nt: TGCGCCAGCAGCGCCCTCTTCCCGGGAGGGGGCGATGAGCAGTTCTTC; cdr3_aa: CASSALFPGGGDEQFF
clone_size: .; d_call: .; v_call: TRBV18; j_call: TRBJ2-3; cdr3_nt: TGTGCCAGCTCACCACGAACTAGCCCAGATACGCAGTATTTT; cdr3_aa: CASSPRTSPDTQYF
clone_size: few; d_call: .; v_call: TRBV14; j_call: TRBJ1-1; cdr3_nt: TGTGCCAGCAGCTCCCACAGGGCCGGCACTGAAGCTTTCTTT; cdr3_aa: CASSSHRAGTEAFF
clone_size: .; d_call: TRBD1; v_call: TRBV28; j_call: TRBJ2-2; cdr3_nt: TGTGCCAGCAGTATCTACAGGGGGTTCACCGGGGAGCTGTTTTTT; cdr3_aa: CASSIYRGFTGELFF
clone_size: .; d_call: .; v_call: TRBV11-2; j_call: TRBJ1-2; cdr3_nt: TGTGCCAGCAGCTTAGTAATAGCCCAACCCAACTATGGCTACACCTTC; cdr3_aa: CASSLVIAQPNYGYTF
clone_size: few; d_call: .; v_call: TRBV7-9; j_call: TRBJ1-2; cdr3_nt: TGTGCCAGCAGCTTCCGGGGGGCGGGGAACTATGGCTACACCTTC; cdr3_aa: CASSFRGAGNYGYTF
clone_size: .; d_call: TRBD1; v_call: TRBV10-1; j_call: TRBJ1-5; cdr3_nt: TGCGCCAGCAGTGAGACAGGGGAACAGCCCCAGCATTTT; cdr3_aa: CASSETGEQPQHF
clone_size: few; d_call: .; v_call: TRBV4-1; j_call: TRBJ2-3; cdr3_nt: TGCGCCAGCAGCCAAGTCGGGGTTCGGGCAGATACGCAGTATTTT; cdr3_aa: CASSQVGVRADTQYF
clone_size: .; d_call: TRBD1; v_call: TRBV29-1; j_call: TRBJ2-7; cdr3_nt: TGCAGCGTTAGACCGGGACAGGGGCCCTACGAGCAGTACTTC; cdr3_aa: CSVRPGQGPYEQYF
clone_size: .; d_call: .; v_call: TRBV7-8; j_call: TRBJ2-1; cdr3_nt: TGTGCCAGCAGCACCCCCGGTAGTGAGCAGTTCTTC; cdr3_aa: CASSTPGSEQFF
clone_size: few; d_call: .; v_call: TRBV29-1; j_call: TRBJ2-3; cdr3_nt: TGCAGCGTTGAATCAGGCCTGTCCACAGATACGCAGTATTTT; cdr3_aa: CSVESGLSTDTQYF
clone_size: few; d_call: TRBD1; v_call: TRBV19; j_call: TRBJ2-5; cdr3_nt: TGTGCCAGTAGCTCCGGGACAGGGAGGGAGACCCAGTACTTC; cdr3_aa: CASSSGTGRETQYF
clone_size: few; d_call: .; v_call: TRBV2; j_call: TRBJ2-1; cdr3_nt: TGTGCCAGCAGTTTTCAGGAAGGGGCATTCAATGAGCAGTTCTTC; cdr3_aa: CASSFQEGAFNEQFF
clone_size: few; d_call: .; v_call: TRBV18; j_call: TRBJ1-2; cdr3_nt: TGTGCCAGCTCACCACTGGGGCCGGCTTATGGCTACACCTTC; cdr3_aa: CASSPLGPAYGYTF
clone_size: few; d_call: TRBD2; v_call: TRBV6-5; j_call: TRBJ2-7; cdr3_nt: TGTGCCAGCAGTTCCACTAGCGGGAGCTCCTACGAGCAGTACTTC; cdr3_aa: CASSSTSGSSYEQYF
clone_size: few; d_call: TRBD1; v_call: TRBV23-1; j_call: TRBJ2-1; cdr3_nt: TGCGCCAGCACTCGACAGGGAGCCCACTACAATGAGCAGTTCTTC; cdr3_aa: CASTRQGAHYNEQFF
clone_size: few; d_call: .; v_call: TRBV10-3; j_call: TRBJ2-5; cdr3_nt: TGTGCCATCAGCGAGTTTAATAATCGGACAGCTTGGTACCAAGAGACCCAGTACTTC; cdr3_aa: CAISEFNNRTAWYQETQYF
clone_size: .; d_call: .; v_call: TRBV27; j_call: TRBJ2-3; cdr3_nt: TGTGCCAGCAGTTTATCACGGTCAGATACGCAGTATTTT; cdr3_aa: CASSLSRSDTQYF
clone_size: .; d_call: .; v_call: TRBV4-2; j_call: TRBJ2-3; cdr3_nt: TGTGCCAGTTCCGAGGGATATGGAACAGATACGCAGTATTTT; cdr3_aa: CASSEGYGTDTQYF
clone_size: .; d_call: .; v_call: TRBV4-3; j_call: TRBJ2-7; cdr3_nt: TGCGCCAGCAGCCAAGGACTCACCAGCCACGAGCAGTACTTC; cdr3_aa: CASSQGLTSHEQYF